The rows below give T cell receptor beta chains drawn from one sample of a study of tumor-infiltrating lymphocytes in primary liver carcinoma. TCRdb ran MiXCR on the multiplex PCR reads and lists one entry per CDR3 protein. This table holds about 330,000 distinct CDR3 sequences, 65% found once. Specimen: peripheral blood. The receptor source for this set is a middle-aged man with primary liver carcinoma and hepatitis B virus infection. CDR3s include the opening cysteine and the closing phenylalanine or tryptophan. A D gene is named only where the DNA matches it firmly. A row's size may be missing; if present it is once, few, many or a size class.

CASSLEPGGPQHF	TGTGCCAGCAGCCTTGAACCTGGAGGTCCCCAGCATTTT	-	TRBJ1-5	TRBV11-2	many
CSSSSDGQPQHF	TGCTCCAGCAGTTCCGACGGACAGCCCCAGCATTTT	-	TRBJ1-5	TRBV11-2	once
CASSSLVVHGFYEQYF	TGTGCTAGCAGCTCCCTAGTCGTACATGGGTTCTACGAGCAGTACTTC	-	TRBJ2-7	TRBV11-2	once
CASRPGTGVDEQYF	TGTGCCAGCAGACCCGGGACAGGGGTAGACGAGCAGTACTTC	TRBD1	TRBJ2-7	TRBV6-2/TRBV6-3	many
CASREGSGANALTF	TGCGCCAGCAGGGAGGGAAGCGGGGCCAACGCCCTGACTTTC	TRBD2	TRBJ2-6	TRBV5-1	-
CASSREWQGSPQAFF	TGTGCCAGCAGCCGGGAGTGGCAGGGGTCGCCTCAAGCTTTCTTT	-	TRBJ1-1	TRBV11-2	-
CASSLERGGRYEQYF	TGCGCCAGCAGCTTGGAGAGAGGGGGCAGGTACGAGCAGTACTTC	TRBD1	TRBJ2-7	TRBV5-1	-
CSVKGVGLAAMGELFF	TGCAGCGTCAAGGGCGTGGGACTAGCGGCGATGGGGGAGCTGTTTTTT	TRBD2	TRBJ2-2	TRBV29-1	many
CAISGRLDQNIQYF	TGTGCCATCAGTGGTAGACTAGACCAAAACATTCAGTACTTC	-	TRBJ2-4	TRBV10-3	-
CASSLQRQGYEQYF	TGTGCCAGCAGCCTCCAAAGACAGGGCTACGAGCAGTACTTC	TRBD1	TRBJ2-7	TRBV5-4	-
CTSSQNRVGDTQYF	TGTACCAGCAGTCAGAATAGGGTCGGGGATACGCAGTATTTT	-	TRBJ2-3	TRBV11-2	-
CASSLGQAQETQYF	TGTGCCAGCAGCTTAGGACAGGCACAAGAGACCCAGTACTTC	-	TRBJ2-5	TRBV7-9	few
CASSAGVAGTGAFGNTIYF	TGTGCCAGCAGCGCAGGGGTGGCCGGGACAGGGGCTTTTGGAAACACCATATATTTT	TRBD1	TRBJ1-3	TRBV7-9	-
CASTAGVLVRNEQFF	TGTGCCAGCACCGCAGGGGTACTTGTCCGCAATGAGCAGTTCTTC	-	TRBJ2-1	TRBV6-5	many
CVSSLVGSSKYEQYF	TGTGTCAGCAGCTTAGTGGGCAGTTCAAAGTACGAGCAGTACTTC	-	TRBJ2-7	TRBV11-2	-
CASSLVWSGTDAQYF	TGTGCCAGCAGCTTAGTCTGGAGCGGTACAGATGCGCAGTATTTT	-	TRBJ2-3	TRBV11-2	-
CASSFTGAKNIQYF	TGTGCCAGCAGCTTTACAGGGGCCAAAAACATTCAGTACTTC	-	TRBJ2-4	TRBV11-2	many
CAISEVQGEAYGYTF	TGTGCCATCAGTGAGGTACAGGGGGAGGCCTATGGCTACACCTTC	TRBD1	TRBJ1-2	TRBV10-3	many
CASSLDPVLSMGDRDNEQFF	TGCGCCAGCAGCTTGGATCCGGTGTTATCCATGGGGGATCGGGACAATGAGCAGTTCTTC	-	TRBJ2-1	TRBV5-1	-
CASSLTRRLSYERYF	TGTGCCAGCAGCCTGACCCGGCGACTGAGCTACGAACGGTACTTC	-	TRBJ2-7	TRBV11-2	-
CASSIPTVGNTEAFF	TGTGCCAGTAGTATTCCGACGGTGGGGAACACTGAAGCTTTCTTT	-	TRBJ1-1	TRBV19	-
CASSEMAGEQYF	TGCGCCAGCAGTGAAATGGCAGGAGAGCAGTACTTC	-	TRBJ2-7	TRBV10-1	-
CASTLGRDMAFYEQYF	TGTGCCAGCACCTTAGGCCGGGACATGGCTTTCTACGAGCAGTACTTC	-	TRBJ2-7	TRBV11-2	-
CASTFYHSRTEAFF	TGTGCCAGTACCTTCTACCATTCTCGCACTGAAGCTTTCTTT	-	TRBJ1-1	TRBV19	-
CASSRGSGNDYEEYF	TGTGCCAGTAGCCGAGGGTCCGGAAACGACTACGAGGAGTACTTC	-	TRBJ2-7	TRBV5-6	-
CATSDPDGGYEQYF	TGTGCCACCAGTGATCCGGACGGAGGATACGAGCAGTACTTC	-	TRBJ2-7	TRBV24-1	-
CASSQTGDSHLHF	TGTGCCAGCAGTCAAACAGGGGATTCACATCTCCACTTT	TRBD1	TRBJ1-6	TRBV6-6	once
CASSPGLADLQETQYF	TGTGCCAGCAGCCCGGGACTAGCGGACCTCCAAGAGACCCAGTACTTC	TRBD2	TRBJ2-5	TRBV6-6	few
CVSTPGQGTYDQYF	TGTGTCAGCACGCCGGGACAGGGGACCTACGACCAGTACTTC	TRBD1	TRBJ2-7	TRBV11-2	-
CAGSFVPSQETQYF	TGCGCCGGCAGCTTCGTACCGAGTCAAGAGACCCAGTACTTC	-	TRBJ2-5	TRBV11-2	-
CASSQDQSQPQHF	TGCGCCAGCAGCCAAGATCAGAGCCAGCCCCAGCATTTT	-	TRBJ1-5	TRBV4-1	-
CASRPVYRGSRGEQYF	TGTGCCAGCAGACCCGTGTATAGGGGGTCCAGGGGTGAGCAGTACTTC	-	TRBJ2-7	TRBV6-5	-
CASTPSTAADTQYF	TGTGCCAGCACCCCCAGTACGGCGGCAGATACGCAGTATTTT	-	TRBJ2-3	TRBV5-4	many
CASSETVNEQFF	TGTGCCAGCAGTGAAACGGTAAATGAGCAGTTCTTC	-	TRBJ2-1	TRBV6-1	few
CVISFRGNYNEHFF	TGTGTCATCAGCTTTCGCGGGAACTACAATGAGCACTTCTTC	-	TRBJ2-1	TRBV11-2	-
CASSPSGEGAKNIQYF	TGTGCCAGCAGTCCCTCCGGGGAGGGGGCCAAAAACATTCAGTACTTC	TRBD2	TRBJ2-4	TRBV28	-
CASSQVLGSKNIQYF	TGTGCCAGCAGCCAAGTATTAGGATCCAAAAACATTCAGTACTTC	-	TRBJ2-4	TRBV14	-
CASSEGLGNEQFF	TGCGCCAGCAGCGAGGGACTAGGCAATGAGCAGTTCTTC	TRBD2	TRBJ2-1	TRBV5-1	-
CASSPGRGREQYF	TGCGCCAGCAGCCCGGGCAGGGGGAGGGAGCAGTACTTC	-	TRBJ2-7	TRBV4-3	many
CASSLCRADSPLHF	TGTGCCAGCAGTCTGTGCAGGGCAGATTCACCCCTCCACTTT	-	TRBJ1-6	TRBV6-5	few
CASSLETGTYEQYF	TGCGCCAGCAGCTTGGAGACAGGGACGTACGAGCAGTACTTC	TRBD1	TRBJ2-7	TRBV5-1	many
CASNSDVGRRGYTF	TGTGCCAGCAATAGTGACGTCGGGAGAAGAGGCTACACCTTC	-	TRBJ1-2	TRBV11-2	-
CASSGTQETQYF	TGCGCCAGCAGCGGAACTCAAGAGACCCAGTACTTC	-	TRBJ2-5	TRBV5-1	few
CASSPSPGSGELFF	TGTGCCAGCAGTCCGTCCCCAGGGTCCGGGGAGCTGTTTTTT	-	TRBJ2-2	TRBV6-5	many
CASSLSQDQPQHF	TGCGCCAGCAGCTTGTCTCAAGATCAGCCCCAGCATTTT	-	TRBJ1-5	TRBV5-1	-